One and the same sample provided the 6 T cell receptor beta chains below, sequenced in a study of cytomegalovirus exposure and HLA in healthy donors. TCRdb's copy holds only in-frame clones and misses some; the assay was immunoSEQ multiplex PCR. The top ten clones hold 0.35% to 0.4% of a sample with approximately 270,000 clones, nearly 90% of them seen once. The sequenced sample was PBMCs. The source is a woman aged 18-29 years in good health and CMV-seronegative.

The rearrangement links TRBV2 to TRBJ2-3, with TRBD1 identical over 10 bases. Germline lookup yields CDR1 SNHLY and CDR2 FYNNEI. The J segment lost 2 bases and the V segment lost 6 bases, leaving 2 bases of the junction unmatched. The CDR3 covers 14 residues. The chain's CDR3 is CASRGQGFTDTQYF. DNA of the CDR3: TGTGCCAGCAGGGGACAGGGGTTCACAGATACGCAGTATTTT.

The sample holds one count of this clone. This chain uses TRBV5-4 with TRBJ1-2; D is unresolved. Germline V gene lookup returns CDR1 SGHNT and CDR2 YYREEE (reference sequence). V was pared by 4 bases and J by 7 bases, with 20 bases between. The CDR3 totals 15 residues. CDR3 amino acids: CASSPGNDGSGGYTF. CDR3 sequence (DNA): TGTGCCAGCAGCCCAGGAAACGACGGGAGCGGTGGCTACACCTTC.

This clone has only one observation. The chain recombines TRBV20-1 with TRBJ1-2; possibly TRBD1 for D (5 bases). Germline assignment: CDR1 DFQATT and CDR2 SNEGSKA (reference sequence). The ends were cut back, 3 bases at V and 4 bases at J, with 6 bases in the middle. The CDR3 length is 11 residues. CDR3 sequence reads: CSARTAYGYTF. CDR3 sequence (DNA): TGCAGTGCTAGGACAGCCTATGGCTACACCTTC.

The genes are TRBV27 and TRBJ2-1; D possibly corresponds to TRBD1 (6 bases). The germline V gene has CDR1 MNHEY and CDR2 SMNVEV (reference sequence). The ends were cut back, 2 bases at V and 1 base at J, with 12 bases in the middle. CDR3 size: 16 residues. CDR3 sequence reads: CASSLGGPTSYNEQFF. The CDR3 region has the DNA TGTGCCAGCAGTTTAGGGGGCCCCACATCCTACAATGAGCAGTTCTTC.

The V gene is TRBV7-8, the J gene TRBJ1-2, with 9 positions matching TRBD1. Losses at the gene ends were 0 bases for V and 5 bases for J; bases not matched to a gene: 1. Germline values: CDR1 SGHVS, CDR2 FQNEAQ. The CDR3 has 14 residues. In nucleotides, the CDR3 is TGTGCCAGCAGCTTAGCACAGGGGGCGTATGGCTACACCTTC. Translation gives CASSLAQGAYGYTF.

This clone has only a few counts. V is TRBV2 and J is TRBJ2-7; TRBD2 agrees at 10 bases. Germline CDR1 reads SNHLY; CDR2 reads FYNNEI. The CDR3 is 15 amino acids. J lost 3 bases, V lost 5 bases, and 7 bases had no gene match. The CDR3 spells CASSTLAGGRYEQYF. The DNA of the CDR3 is TGTGCCAGCAGTACCTTAGCGGGGGGCCGCTACGAGCAGTACTTC.